The rows below give T cell receptor beta chains drawn from one sample of a study of CD8+ T cells in alopecia areata. Only in-frame clones appear in the TCRdb table, and some are missing; sequencing was by immunoSEQ multiplex PCR. This sample yields roughly 190,000 clones, of which more than 55% are seen a single time; 3% to 3.5% belongs to the top ten. The sequencing here drew on CD4+ T cells sorted from blood, taken at week 4, from a patient treated with tofacitinib. These receptors all stem from a human donor with alopecia areata. Both conserved end residues are part of each CDR3. D genes are given only for firm matches. Clone sizes are given selectively: once, few, many, or a class where the clone is expanded.

j_call	d_call	clone_size	v_call	cdr3_aa	cdr3_nt
TRBJ2-7	.	few	TRBV7-8	CASSLSYEQYF	TGTGCCAGCAGCCTCTCCTACGAGCAGTACTTC
TRBJ1-2	.	.	TRBV6-6	CASSYARRPNYGYTF	TGTGCCAGCAGTTACGCGAGGCGACCTAACTATGGCTACACCTTC
TRBJ1-2	.	.	TRBV4-3	CASSQDLGINYGYTF	TGCGCCAGCAGCCAAGATTTAGGCATTAACTATGGCTACACCTTC
TRBJ2-2	.	.	TRBV29-1	CSVDSGGRTGELFF	TGCAGCGTTGATTCCGGGGGACGAACCGGGGAGCTGTTTTTT
TRBJ2-1	TRBD2	.	TRBV29-1	CSVPGPGLERVHEQFF	TGCAGCGTTCCCGGACCGGGACTAGAGAGGGTCCATGAGCAGTTCTTC
TRBJ1-4	.	.	TRBV19	CASRREGARTHPLANEKLFF	TGTGCCAGTAGGAGGGAGGGTGCACGGACCCACCCCTTAGCTAATGAAAAACTGTTTTTT
TRBJ2-3	TRBD1	.	TRBV23-1	CASSLTGGTDTQYF	TGCGCCAGCAGTTTAACAGGGGGCACAGATACGCAGTATTTT
TRBJ2-2	.	few	TRBV29-1	CSVSRVPGELFF	TGCAGCGTTTCCAGGGTCCCCGGGGAGCTGTTTTTT
TRBJ1-2	.	few	TRBV29-1	CSVDRSYGYTF	TGCAGCGTTGATAGGTCCTATGGCTACACCTTC
TRBJ2-3	.	.	TRBV6-6	CASGGASTDTQYF	TGTGCCAGCGGGGGCGCTAGCACAGATACGCAGTATTTT
TRBJ2-3	.	.	TRBV5-1	CASSLWGTDTQYF	TGCGCCAGCAGCTTATGGGGGACAGATACGCAGTATTTT
TRBJ1-1	.	.	TRBV30	CAWSQMNTEAFF	TGTGCCTGGAGTCAGATGAACACTGAAGCTTTCTTT
TRBJ2-5	.	few	TRBV7-2	CASSLGGSPEQETQYF	TGTGCCAGCAGCTTAGGGGGCAGCCCGGAACAAGAGACCCAGTACTTC